One and the same sample provided the 11 T cell receptor beta chains below, sequenced in a study of cytomegalovirus exposure and HLA in healthy donors. PCR involved 60 Vbeta and 13 Jbeta primers. The table came from immunoSEQ multiplex PCR; TCRdb's copy has only in-frame clones and leaves some out. The repertoire holds about 140,000 clones, with just under 85% as singletons. The source material was PBMCs. Receptors originate from a woman aged 40-49 years in good health and CMV-seronegative.

The J gene is TRBJ2-1, the V gene TRBV7-2; D possibly corresponds to TRBD1 (5 bases). Germline V gene sequence: CDR1 SGHTA, CDR2 FQGNSA. This CDR3 is 15 amino acids long. With 5 bases removed from V and 0 bases from J, the gap between germline ends came to 11 bases. The CDR3 sequence: CASSATVYSYNEQFF. Written as DNA, the CDR3 is TGTGCCAGCAGCGCGACAGTATACTCCTACAATGAGCAGTTCTTC.

V usage is TRBV7-9 and J usage is TRBJ2-7, with D possibly TRBD1 on 6 matching bases. Trimming shortened V by 1 base and J by 3 bases, and 10 bases separated the two germline ends. The V gene's germline CDR1 is SEHNR and CDR2 FQNEAQ (reference sequence). The CDR3 runs to 14 residues. CDR3 nucleotide sequence: TGTGCCAGCAGCTTAGAACAGGGTCGCTACGAGCAGTACTTC. Its translation is CASSLEQGRYEQYF.

The chain combines TRBV11-2 with TRBJ2-2; 8 bases agree with TRBD1. From germline, CDR1 is SGHAT and CDR2 FQNNGV. J was trimmed by 8 bases and V by 1 base; bases with no gene match: 6. The CDR3 has 15 amino acids. The CDR3, as DNA: TGTGCCAGCAGCTTAGCTGTGACAGGGGTTGGGGAGCTGTTTTTT. Its protein product is CASSLAVTGVGELFF.

The chain has TRBV2 and TRBJ1-6, with a tentative D call TRBD1 (6 bases). Germline V gives CDR1 SNHLY, CDR2 FYNNEI. This CDR3 region has 16 residues. V was clipped by 7 bases and J by 9 bases, with 22 bases between them. Here the CDR3 DNA reads TGTGCCAGCAATATTAGGGGGACCAGAGGTAGTTCACCCCTCCACTTT. This encodes CASNIRGTRGSSPLHF.

J is TRBJ2-7 and V is TRBV6-5; unclear D gene. The germline V gene has CDR1 MNHEY and CDR2 SVGAGI. V gave up 2 bases and J gave up 2 bases, with 13 bases separating them. CDR3 length: 15 residues. CDR3 protein: CASSYGPISAYEQYF. As DNA, the CDR3 is TGTGCCAGCAGTTACGGGCCGATCTCGGCCTACGAGCAGTACTTC.

J is TRBJ2-2 and V is TRBV18; D is undetermined. Germline assignment: CDR1 KGHSH and CDR2 LQKENI. This CDR3 has 14 residues. V lost 4 bases to trimming and J lost 2 bases, with 8 bases between them. The CDR3 nucleotides read TGTGCCAGCTCACGAACACAAAACACCGGGGAGCTGTTTTTT. This sequence encodes CASSRTQNTGELFF.

A single count supports this clone. This rearrangement joins TRBV4-2 to TRBJ1-5; D is possibly TRBD1 (6 bases). Deletions cut 0 bases from V and 6 bases from J, with 15 bases between. Per germline, CDR1 LGHNA and CDR2 YNFKEQ. This CDR3 region has 16 residues. Here the CDR3 reads CASSQDPGGGSQPQHF. CDR3 nucleotide sequence: TGTGCCAGCAGCCAAGACCCCGGGGGGGGCTCTCAGCCCCAGCATTTT.

The chain's CDR3 is CASSPVLETDQPQHF. The CDR3 nucleotides are TGTGCCAGCTCACCTGTTCTCGAGACAGATCAGCCCCAGCATTTT. This chain links TRBV18 with TRBJ1-5, with D maybe TRBD1 (5 bases). Germline V CDR1 and CDR2: KGHSH, LQKENI. Trimming removed 3 bases from V and 5 bases from J, with 14 bases in between. CDR3 length: 15 amino acids.

The chain combines TRBV4-1 with TRBJ1-6; D remains ambiguous. The CDR3 runs 16 residues. The germline V gene has CDR1 MGHRA and CDR2 YSYEKL. V dropped 0 bases and J dropped 6 bases, with 12 bases sitting between them. In nucleotides, the CDR3 is TGCGCCAGCAGCCAAGATGGAGGGAGGGTTAATTCACCCCTCCACTTT. Translating it yields CASSQDGGRVNSPLHF.

The CDR3 DNA sequence: TGTGCCAGCAGTCTTAGTGGGGCGTTCTATGGCTACACCTTC. It yields the protein CASSLSGAFYGYTF. The chain combines TRBV28 with TRBJ1-2, with a possible D match to TRBD1 (5 bases). Trimming cost V 5 bases and J 4 bases, with 14 bases left between them. The CDR3 spans 14 residues. Germline CDR1 MDHEN, CDR2 SYDVKM.

This chain connects TRBV7-9 to TRBJ2-1; TRBD2 might be the D (5 bases). The CDR3 consists of 17 residues. Trimming stripped 5 bases from V and 0 bases from J, with 17 bases between. From germline, CDR1 is SEHNR and CDR2 FQNEAQ (reference sequence). CDR3 protein: CASSQKGASGSYNEQFF. The DNA of the CDR3 is TGTGCCAGCAGCCAAAAGGGTGCCAGCGGCTCCTACAATGAGCAGTTCTTC.